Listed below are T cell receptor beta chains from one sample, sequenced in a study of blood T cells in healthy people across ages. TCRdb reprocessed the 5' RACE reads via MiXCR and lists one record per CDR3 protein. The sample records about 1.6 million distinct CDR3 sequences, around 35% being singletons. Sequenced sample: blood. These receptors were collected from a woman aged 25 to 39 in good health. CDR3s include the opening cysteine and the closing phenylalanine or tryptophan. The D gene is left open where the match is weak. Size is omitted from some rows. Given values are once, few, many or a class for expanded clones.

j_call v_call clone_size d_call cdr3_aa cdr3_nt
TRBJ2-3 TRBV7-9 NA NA CASSLADGGADTQYF TGTGCCAGCAGCTTAGCGGACGGGGGCGCAGATACGCAGTATTTT
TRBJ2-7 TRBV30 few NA CAWSPLDRSDEQYF TGTGCCTGGAGTCCTCTTGACAGGTCCGACGAGCAGTACTTC
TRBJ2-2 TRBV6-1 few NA CASSEPMLGLSNTGELFF TGTGCCAGCAGTGAGCCGATGTTGGGCTTGTCGAACACCGGGGAGCTGTTTTTT
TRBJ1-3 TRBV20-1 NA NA CSARVPTGTISGNTIYF TGCAGTGCTAGAGTCCCCACAGGGACGATCTCTGGAAACACCATATATTTT
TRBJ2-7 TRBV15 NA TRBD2 CATSRDRRTSGGYYEQYF TGTGCCACCAGCAGAGATCGACGGACTAGCGGGGGGTACTACGAGCAGTACTTC
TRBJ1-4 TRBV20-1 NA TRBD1 CSARMGTVYPEKLFF TGCAGTGCTAGAATGGGGACAGTCTATCCGGAAAAACTGTTTTTT
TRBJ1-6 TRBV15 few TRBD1 CATSRGQGKNNSPLHF TGTGCCACCAGCAGAGGACAGGGCAAAAATAATTCACCCCTCCACTTT
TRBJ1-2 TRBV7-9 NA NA CASSLVVGRNYGYTF TGTGCCAGCAGCTTAGTCGTAGGGCGCAACTATGGCTACACCTTC
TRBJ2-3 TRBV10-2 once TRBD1 CASQTGMIDTQYF TGCGCCAGCCAGACAGGGATGATCGATACGCAGTATTTT
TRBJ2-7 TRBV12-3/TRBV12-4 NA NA CASSLFTGAAYEQYF TGTGCCAGCAGTTTATTTACGGGGGCAGCCTACGAGCAGTACTTC
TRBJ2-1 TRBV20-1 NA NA CSAERWGNNEQFF TGCAGTGCAGAGAGGTGGGGTAACAATGAGCAGTTCTTC
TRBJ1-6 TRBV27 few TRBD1 CASSSDRASPLHF TGTGCCAGCAGTTCCGACAGGGCTTCACCCCTCCACTTT
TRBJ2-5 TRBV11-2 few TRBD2 CASSLGGGGTQYF TGTGCCAGCAGCTTAGGGGGGGGAGGGACCCAGTACTTC
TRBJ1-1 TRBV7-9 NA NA CAISLARGRFEMNTEAFF TGTGCCATCAGCTTAGCTCGGGGTCGTTTCGAAATGAACACTGAAGCTTTCTTT
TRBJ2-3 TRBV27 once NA CASSLLYRGTDTQYF TGTGCCAGCAGTTTATTATACAGGGGCACAGATACGCAGTATTTT
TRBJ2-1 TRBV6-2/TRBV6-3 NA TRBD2 CASSYSRLAEYNEQFF TGTGCCAGCAGTTACTCGAGGCTAGCGGAGTACAATGAGCAGTTCTTC
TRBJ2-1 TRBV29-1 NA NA CSAGTTDNEQFF TGCAGCGCTGGTACGACAGACAATGAGCAGTTCTTC
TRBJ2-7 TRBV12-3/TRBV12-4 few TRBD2 CASSPPPAGRDEQYF TGTGCCAGCAGTCCCCCCCCTGCAGGGAGGGACGAGCAGTACTTC
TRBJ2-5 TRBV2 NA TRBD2 CASSEASGSTGTQYF TGTGCCAGCAGTGAAGCTAGCGGGTCGACGGGGACCCAGTACTTC
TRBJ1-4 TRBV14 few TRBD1 CASSRRQGSNEKLFF TGTGCCAGCAGCCGGAGACAGGGATCTAATGAAAAACTGTTTTTT
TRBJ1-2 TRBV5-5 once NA CASSLDRAKGYGYTF TGTGCCAGCAGCTTGGATCGCGCGAAAGGCTATGGCTACACCTTC
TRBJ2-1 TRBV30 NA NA CAWSVFGKTRPSNEQFF TGTGCCTGGAGTGTATTCGGCAAAACGAGGCCCTCCAATGAGCAGTTCTTC
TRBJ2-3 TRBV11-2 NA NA CASTSAEDTQYF TGTGCCAGTACATCGGCGGAGGATACGCAGTATTTT
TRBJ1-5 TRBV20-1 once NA CSARGTVVNQPQHF TGCAGTGCTAGAGGGACCGTAGTAAATCAGCCCCAGCATTTT
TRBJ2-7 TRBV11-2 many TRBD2 CASTPGGGSYEQYF TGTGCCAGCACCCCGGGCGGGGGCTCCTACGAGCAGTACTTC
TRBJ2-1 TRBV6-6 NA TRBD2 CASSLPAGAYNEQFF TGTGCCAGCAGTCTCCCTGCGGGGGCCTACAATGAGCAGTTCTTC
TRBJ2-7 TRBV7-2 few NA CASSLFGSLEYEQYF TGTGCCAGCAGCTTATTTGGTTCACTCGAGTACGAGCAGTACTTC
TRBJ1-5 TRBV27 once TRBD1 CASRGDRGDQPQHF TGTGCCAGCAGGGGAGACAGGGGCGATCAGCCCCAGCATTTT
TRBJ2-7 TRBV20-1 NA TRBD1 CSASDRGAAYEQYF TGCAGTGCTAGTGACAGGGGAGCGGCCTACGAGCAGTACTTC
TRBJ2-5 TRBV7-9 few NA CASSPEGGRGETQYF TGTGCCAGCAGCCCAGAAGGGGGGCGCGGGGAGACCCAGTACTTC
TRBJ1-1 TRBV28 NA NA CTTNPEALATEAFF TGTACCACAAACCCCGAGGCCCTGGCCACTGAAGCTTTCTTT
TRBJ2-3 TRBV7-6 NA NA CASSLIIDDTQYF TGTGCCAGCAGCTTAATTATCGACGATACGCAGTATTTT
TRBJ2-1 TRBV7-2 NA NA CASSWEDFSYNEQFF TGTGCCAGCAGCTGGGAGGACTTCTCCTACAATGAGCAGTTCTTC
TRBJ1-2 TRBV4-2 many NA CASSHTIERRSTSNYGYTF TGTGCCAGCAGCCACACAATTGAGCGGCGATCTACTTCTAACTATGGCTACACCTTC
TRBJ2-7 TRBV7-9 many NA CASRPDNYEQYF TGTGCCAGCAGGCCAGACAACTACGAGCAGTACTTC
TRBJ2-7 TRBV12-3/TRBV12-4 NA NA CASSLDNIRHYF TGTGCCAGCAGTTTAGATAACATACGCCATTACTTC
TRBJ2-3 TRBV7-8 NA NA CASGTGASTDTQYF TGTGCCAGCGGCACCGGGGCTAGCACAGATACGCAGTATTTT
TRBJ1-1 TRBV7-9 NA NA CVSSQIPRTEAFF TGTGTCAGCAGCCAAATCCCAAGGACTGAAGCTTTCTTT
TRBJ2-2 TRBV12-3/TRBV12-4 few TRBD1 CASTLTGTGAGELFF TGTGCCAGCACCCTTACCGGGACAGGGGCCGGGGAGCTGTTTTTT
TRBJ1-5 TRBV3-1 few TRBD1 CASSQQGAGGSQPQHF TGTGCCAGCAGCCAACAGGGGGCGGGGGGTTCCCAGCCCCAGCATTTT
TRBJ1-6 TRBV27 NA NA CASSTRTNLPLHF TGTGCCAGCAGTACCCGAACAAATTTACCCCTCCACTTT
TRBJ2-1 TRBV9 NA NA CASSVDSLENEQFF TGTGCCAGCAGCGTGGACTCCCTGGAGAATGAGCAGTTCTTC
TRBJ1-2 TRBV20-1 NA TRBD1 CSARVGTGGIYGYTF TGCAGTGCTAGAGTGGGGACAGGGGGCATCTATGGCTACACCTTC
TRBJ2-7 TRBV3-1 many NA CASSQGYVRYEQYF TGTGCCAGCAGCCAAGGTTACGTTCGTTACGAGCAGTACTTC
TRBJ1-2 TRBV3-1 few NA CASSQPGLGYTF TGTGCCAGCAGCCAACCCGGCCTTGGCTACACCTTC
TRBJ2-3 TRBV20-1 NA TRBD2 CSARVPLLAGPLVDTQYF TGCAGTGCTCGAGTTCCCCTCCTAGCGGGGCCGCTGGTAGATACGCAGTATTTT
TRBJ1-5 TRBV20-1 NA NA CSARREINQPQHF TGCAGTGCTAGGCGGGAGATCAATCAGCCCCAGCATTTT
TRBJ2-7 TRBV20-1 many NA CSAPRGSSGLQGGQYF TGCAGTGCTCCCAGGGGGTCTAGCGGGCTCCAAGGTGGGCAGTACTTC
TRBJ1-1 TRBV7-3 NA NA CASSSTPGNTEAFF TGTGCCAGCAGCTCAACTCCGGGGAACACTGAAGCTTTCTTT
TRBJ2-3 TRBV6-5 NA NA CASTPSGDSATQYF TGTGCCAGCACCCCTTCGGGCGACTCAGCTACGCAGTATTTT
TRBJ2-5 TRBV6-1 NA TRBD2 CASTMGGARGETQYF TGTGCCAGCACCATGGGAGGGGCGCGCGGAGAGACCCAGTACTTC
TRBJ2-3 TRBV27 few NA CASSLSGQGTQYF TGTGCCAGCAGTTTATCGGGGCAGGGCACGCAGTATTTT
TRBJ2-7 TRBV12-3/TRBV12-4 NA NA CASSLGGDNGYEQYF TGTGCCAGCAGTTTAGGGGGGGACAATGGCTACGAGCAGTACTTC
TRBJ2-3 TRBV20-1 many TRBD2 CSARTGTSVSLITDTQYF TGCAGTGCTAGAACCGGGACTAGCGTCTCACTGATCACAGATACGCAGTATTTT
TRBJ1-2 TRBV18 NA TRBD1 CASSPAPLGQGALGYTF TGTGCCAGCTCACCTGCCCCGCTGGGCCAGGGGGCACTTGGCTACACCTTC
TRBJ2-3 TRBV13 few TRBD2 CASHTSETSTDTQYF TGTGCCAGCCATACTAGCGAAACTAGCACAGATACGCAGTATTTT
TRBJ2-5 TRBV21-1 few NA CASSNPTGGMETQYF TGTGCCAGCAGCAACCCGACAGGGGGAATGGAGACCCAGTACTTC